This TCR beta chain was recorded in a study of Ad26.COV2.S vaccination and SARS-CoV-2 variants. Study observations and caveats: TCR breadth and depth estimates may have understated total T cell responses. Similar non-spike TCR breadth was observed in recipients of vaccine and of placebo. A substantial breadth of spike-specific CD8+ and CD4+ T cell responses after vaccination has been reported.

V gave up 1 base and J gave up 4 bases, with 8 bases separating them. The germline gives CDR1 SGHAT, CDR2 FQNNGV. This CDR3 is 15 amino acids long. Note on this clone: Its antigen remains unidentified.

The protocol was immunoSEQ multiplex PCR, while the TCRdb copy is restricted to in-frame clones and leaves out a portion. Of over 110,000 clones listed, roughly 88% were seen once; the top ten hold 4.5% to 6%. The receptor's source is a human donor who had recovered from COVID-19. The input for sequencing was peripheral blood, taken after recovery from COVID-19. This sequence joins TRBV11-2 and TRBJ2-6, with no clear D. In DNA, the CDR3 is TGTGCCAGCAGCTTAGTAAGATCCGGGGCCAACGTCCTGACTTTC. Protein: CASSLVRSGANVLTF.